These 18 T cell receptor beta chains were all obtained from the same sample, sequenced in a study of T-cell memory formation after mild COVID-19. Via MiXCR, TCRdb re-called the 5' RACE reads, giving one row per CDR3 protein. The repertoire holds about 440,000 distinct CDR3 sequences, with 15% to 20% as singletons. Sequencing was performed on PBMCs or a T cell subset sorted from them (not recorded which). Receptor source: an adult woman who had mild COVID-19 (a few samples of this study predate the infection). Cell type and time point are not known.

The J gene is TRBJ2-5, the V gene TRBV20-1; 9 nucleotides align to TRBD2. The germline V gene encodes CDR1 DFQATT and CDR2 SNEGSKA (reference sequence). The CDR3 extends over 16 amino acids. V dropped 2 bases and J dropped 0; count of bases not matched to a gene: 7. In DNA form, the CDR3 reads TGCAGTGCTAGATCTACCGGGACTAGCTACCAAGAGACCCAGTACTTC. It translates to CSARSTGTSYQETQYF.

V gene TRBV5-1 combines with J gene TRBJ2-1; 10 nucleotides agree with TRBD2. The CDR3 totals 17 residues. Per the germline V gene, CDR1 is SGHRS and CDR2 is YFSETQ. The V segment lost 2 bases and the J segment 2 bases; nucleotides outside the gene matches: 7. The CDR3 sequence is CASSFKLAGVPYNEQFF. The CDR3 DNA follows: TGCGCCAGCAGCTTTAAGCTAGCGGGGGTTCCCTACAATGAGCAGTTCTTC.

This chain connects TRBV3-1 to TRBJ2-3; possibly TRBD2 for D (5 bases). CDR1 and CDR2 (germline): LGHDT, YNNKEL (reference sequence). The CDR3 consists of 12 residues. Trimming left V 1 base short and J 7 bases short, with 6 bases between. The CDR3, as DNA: TGTGCCAGCAGCCAAGGCGGGTATACGCAGTATTTT. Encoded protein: CASSQGGYTQYF.

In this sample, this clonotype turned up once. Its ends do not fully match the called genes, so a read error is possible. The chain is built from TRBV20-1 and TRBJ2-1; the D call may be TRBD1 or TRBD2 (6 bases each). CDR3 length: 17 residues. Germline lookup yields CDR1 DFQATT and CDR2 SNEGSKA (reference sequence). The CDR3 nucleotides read TGCAGCGCTAGGGGGGATACGGACCAACAAGGGGCCCATGAGCAGTTCTTC. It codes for CSARGDTDQQGAHEQFF.

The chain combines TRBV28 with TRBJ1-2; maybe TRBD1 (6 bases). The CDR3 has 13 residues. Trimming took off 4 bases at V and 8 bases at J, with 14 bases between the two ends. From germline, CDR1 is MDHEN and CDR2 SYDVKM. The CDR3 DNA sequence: TGTGCCAGCAGTTCCGGGACAAACATCGGCTACACCTTC. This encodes CASSSGTNIGYTF.

The CDR3 protein is CASRDRPGIEQYF. CDR3 bases: TGTGCCAGTCGGGACAGGCCCGGTATCGAGCAGTACTTC. This chain uses TRBV27 with TRBJ2-7; TRBD1 matches 8 bases. After removal of 9 bases from V and 6 bases from J, the junction contained 10 bases not matched to a gene. The CDR3 contains 13 residues. Looked up from germline, CDR1 is MNHEY and CDR2 is SMNVEV (reference sequence).

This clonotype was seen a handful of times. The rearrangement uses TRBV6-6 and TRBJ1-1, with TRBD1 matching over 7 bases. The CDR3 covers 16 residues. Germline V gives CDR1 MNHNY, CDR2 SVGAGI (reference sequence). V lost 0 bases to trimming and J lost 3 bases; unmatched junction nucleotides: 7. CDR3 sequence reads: CASSYSPQGGYTEAFF. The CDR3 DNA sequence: TGTGCCAGCAGTTACTCGCCCCAGGGGGGATACACTGAAGCTTTCTTT.

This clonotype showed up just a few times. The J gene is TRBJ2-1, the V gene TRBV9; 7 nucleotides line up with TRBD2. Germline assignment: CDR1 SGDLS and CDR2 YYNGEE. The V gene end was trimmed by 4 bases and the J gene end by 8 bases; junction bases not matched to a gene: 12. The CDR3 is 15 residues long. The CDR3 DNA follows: TGTGCCAGCAGCCTCTCCGGGGAGGGATTACATGAGCAGTTCTTC. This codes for CASSLSGEGLHEQFF.

This chain's CDR3 is CASSQAGPEYISGNTIYF. The CDR3 DNA reads as TGCGCCAGCAGCCAAGCGGGTCCCGAGTATATCTCTGGAAACACCATATATTTT. The gene calls are TRBV4-1 and TRBJ1-3; D is unclear. The V end was cut by 1 base, the J end by 0 bases, with 16 bases between. The CDR3 has 18 amino acids. Per the germline V gene, CDR1 is MGHRA and CDR2 is YSYEKL.

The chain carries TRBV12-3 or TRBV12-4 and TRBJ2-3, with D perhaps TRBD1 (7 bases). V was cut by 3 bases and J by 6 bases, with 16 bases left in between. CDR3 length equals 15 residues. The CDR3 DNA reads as TGTGCCAGCAGTTTCCAGGGGGGCCGCCTGGATACGCAGTATTTT. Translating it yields CASSFQGGRLDTQYF.

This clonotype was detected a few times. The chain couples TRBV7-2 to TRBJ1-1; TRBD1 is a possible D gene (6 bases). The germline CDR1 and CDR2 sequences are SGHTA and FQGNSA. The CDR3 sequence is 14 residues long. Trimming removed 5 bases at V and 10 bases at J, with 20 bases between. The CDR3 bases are TGTGCCAGCAGCCTTTTGGGACTCCAAGGGGGAGCTTTCTTT. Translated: CASSLLGLQGGAFF.

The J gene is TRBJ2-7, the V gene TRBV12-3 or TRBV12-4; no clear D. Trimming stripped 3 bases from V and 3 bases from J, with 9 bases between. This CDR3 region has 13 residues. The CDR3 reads CASSLGNLYEQYF. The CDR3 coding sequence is TGTGCCAGCAGTTTGGGCAATCTCTACGAGCAGTACTTC.

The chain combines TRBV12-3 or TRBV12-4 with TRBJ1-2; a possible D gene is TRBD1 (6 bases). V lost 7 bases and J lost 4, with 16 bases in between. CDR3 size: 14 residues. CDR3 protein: CASTLGQWGYGYTF. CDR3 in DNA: TGTGCCAGCACACTAGGACAGTGGGGCTATGGCTACACCTTC.

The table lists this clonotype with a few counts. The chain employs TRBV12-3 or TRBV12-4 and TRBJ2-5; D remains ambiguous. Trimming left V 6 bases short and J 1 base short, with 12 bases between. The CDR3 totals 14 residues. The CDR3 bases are TGTGCCAGCAGCCCCTACGCGACCCAAGAGACCCAGTACTTC. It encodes CASSPYATQETQYF.

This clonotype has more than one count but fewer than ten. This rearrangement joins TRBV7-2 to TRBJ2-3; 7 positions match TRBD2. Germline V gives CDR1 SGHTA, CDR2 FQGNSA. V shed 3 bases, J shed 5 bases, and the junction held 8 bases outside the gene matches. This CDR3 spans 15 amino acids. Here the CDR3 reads CASSFSGREKDTQYF. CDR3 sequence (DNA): TGTGCCAGCAGCTTTAGCGGGCGGGAGAAAGATACGCAGTATTTT.

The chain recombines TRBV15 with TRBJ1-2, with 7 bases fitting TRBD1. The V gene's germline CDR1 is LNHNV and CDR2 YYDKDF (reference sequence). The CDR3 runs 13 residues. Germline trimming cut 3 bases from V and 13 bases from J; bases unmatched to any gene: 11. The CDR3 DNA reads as TGTGCCACCAGCAGGGACAGGACCCCGCCTTCCACCTTC. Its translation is CATSRDRTPPSTF. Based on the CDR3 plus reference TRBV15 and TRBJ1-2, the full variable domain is DAMVIQNPRYQVTQFGKPVTLSCSQTLNHNVMYWYQQKSSQAPKLLFHYYDKDFNNEADTPDNFQSRRPNTSFCFLDIRSPGLGDTAMYLCATSRDRTPPSTFGSGTRLTVV.

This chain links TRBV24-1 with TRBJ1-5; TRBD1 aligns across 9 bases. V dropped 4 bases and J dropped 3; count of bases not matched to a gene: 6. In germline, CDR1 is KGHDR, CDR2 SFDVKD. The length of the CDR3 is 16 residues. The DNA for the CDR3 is TGTGCCACCAGTGACCATCGACAGGGGGACAATCAGCCCCAGCATTTT. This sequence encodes CATSDHRQGDNQPQHF.

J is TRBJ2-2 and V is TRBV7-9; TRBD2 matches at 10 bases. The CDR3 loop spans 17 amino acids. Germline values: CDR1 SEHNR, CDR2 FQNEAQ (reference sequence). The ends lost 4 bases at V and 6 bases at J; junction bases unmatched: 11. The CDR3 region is CASSSRSAGTSAGELFF. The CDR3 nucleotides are TGTGCCAGCAGCTCTCGATCCGCGGGGACTAGCGCCGGGGAGCTGTTTTTT. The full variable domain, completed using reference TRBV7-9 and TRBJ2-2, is DTGVSQNPRHKITKRGQNVTFRCDPISEHNRLYWYRQTLGQGPEFLTYFQNEAQLEKSRLLSDRFSAERPKGSFSTLEIQRTEQGDSAMYLCASSSRSAGTSAGELFFGEGSRLTVL.